This T cell receptor beta chain appears in the sequencing data of a study of T cells in Graves' hyperthyroidism and ophthalmopathy. In the study overall: Initial diagnosis, before any treatment, was when peripheral blood was collected.

The sample holds many counts of this clonotype. Its cognate antigen is unknown. RNA transcripts were the template for amplifying TCR beta CDR3 regions. The HTBI primer set drove a first-round RT-PCR of the TCR CDR3. TCRdb redid the calling of the multiplex PCR reads with MiXCR, one entry per CDR3 protein. This sample has 350,000 to 400,000 distinct CDR3 sequences, with about 16% found just once. The CDR3 loop spans 15 amino acids. The junction had 2 bases not matched to a gene; V was cut back by 1 base and J by 4 bases. The germline V gene encodes CDR1 SGHTA and CDR2 FQGTGA. Findings of the study overall: Blood also held most thyroid clonotypes expanded beyond 0.001.

The chain joins TRBV7-3 to TRBJ2-1; TRBD2 agrees at 9 bases. The sequenced sample consisted of blood. This clonotype was sampled from a woman under 40 with Graves' hyperthyroidism. In DNA form, the CDR3 reads TGTGCCAGCAGCTTAAGGCGGGAGGGTTACAATGAGCAGTTCTTC. Encoded protein: CASSLRREGYNEQFF.